The 9 T cell receptor beta chains listed next were all sequenced from one sample in a study of blood T cells in healthy people across ages. Primers used in a second PCR of roughly 7 to 11 cycles were a sample-barcoded 5' primer and a J-beta primer mix. TCRdb reprocessed the 5' RACE reads via MiXCR and lists one record per CDR3 protein. The table includes about 1.8 million distinct CDR3 sequences, roughly 52% detected once. Sequencing was carried out using blood. Every receptor here comes from a woman aged 40 to 49 in good health.

The chain recombines TRBV5-1 with TRBJ1-4; D is possibly TRBD1 (5 bases). The CDR3 contains 15 residues. The ends were cut back, 4 bases at V and 1 base at J, with 11 bases in the middle. CDR1 and CDR2 (germline): SGHRS, YFSETQ. CDR3 sequence: CASSAAGETNEKLFF. The CDR3 DNA is TGCGCCAGCAGCGCGGCGGGGGAAACTAATGAAAAACTGTTTTTT.

The chain is built from TRBV2 and TRBJ2-4; 7 bases align to TRBD1. The germline CDR1 and CDR2 sequences are SNHLY and FYNNEI. The CDR3 is made up of 20 amino acids. With 2 bases clipped from V and 8 bases from J, the junction kept 24 bases outside the gene matches. The chain's CDR3 is CASSERYRGYRQELRDIQYF. In nucleotides, the CDR3 is TGTGCCAGCAGTGAAAGGTACAGGGGATACCGGCAGGAGCTTCGGGACATTCAGTACTTC.

Concerning this clonotype itself: Compared with germline, one end of the junction differs, possibly owing to a read error. V and J are TRBV7-2 and TRBJ1-1, with D hard to call. This CDR3 contains 13 residues. The germline V gene encodes CDR1 SGHTA and CDR2 FQGNSA. The CDR3 protein is CASSLAINTEAFF. CDR3 DNA: TGTGCCAGTAGCTTAGCAATTAACACTGAAGCTTTCTTT.

This clonotype was found a few times. This rearrangement joins TRBV20-1 to TRBJ2-3; no clear D gene. The V and J ends lost 0 bases and 10 bases respectively, with 2 bases between them. The V gene's germline CDR1 is DFQATT and CDR2 SNEGSKA (reference sequence). CDR3 length: 9 amino acids. The CDR3, as DNA: TGCAGTGCTAGAGAACCGCAGTATTTT. Protein product: CSAREPQYF.

In this sample, this clonotype turned up a few times. V gene TRBV28 combines with J gene TRBJ2-1; 7 bases agree with TRBD2. V shed 2 bases, J shed 5 bases, and the junction held 3 bases outside the gene matches. This CDR3 comprises 14 residues. Germline V gene data show CDR1 as MDHEN and CDR2 as SYDVKM. Here the CDR3 reads CASSLRGVDNEQFF. The CDR3 DNA is TGTGCCAGCAGTTTACGGGGGGTTGACAATGAGCAGTTCTTC. The full variable domain, with the rest looked up from reference TRBV28 and TRBJ2-1, is DVKVTQSSRYLVKRTGEKVFLECVQDMDHENMFWYRQDPGLGLRLIYFSYDVKMKEKGDIPEGYSVSREKKERFSLILESASTNQTSMYLCASSLRGVDNEQFFGPGTRLTVL.

This chain connects TRBV28 to TRBJ2-5; possibly TRBD2 for D (6 bases). Germline V gene sequence: CDR1 MDHEN, CDR2 SYDVKM. V was pared by 7 bases and J by 1 base, with 16 bases between. The CDR3 is 15 amino acids. CDR3 DNA: TGTGCCAGCACCGCTGGGACTTGGCTCCAAGAGACCCAGTACTTC. Translation: CASTAGTWLQETQYF.

As to this clonotype: A read error may account for a junction end that differs from germline. The chain joins TRBV27 to TRBJ2-5, with 9 positions matching TRBD2. The J call may be in error: the DNA end matches TRBJ2-7 better. The CDR3 spans 15 residues. Germline V lookup: CDR1 MNHEY, CDR2 SMNVEV (reference sequence). This chain's CDR3 is CASSLIGGGDYEQYF. CDR3 DNA: TGTGCCAGTAGTTTAATTGGCGGGGGGGACTACGAGCAGTACTTC.

This chain connects TRBV24-1 to TRBJ2-7, with D perhaps matching TRBD1 or TRBD2 (5 bases each). The J call is doubtful: the DNA matches TRBJ2-5 better. CDR1 is KGHDR, CDR2 SFDVKD, per germline. This CDR3 comprises 15 residues. CDR3 in amino acids: CATSDTASGRETQYF. The CDR3 DNA reads as TGTGCCACCAGTGATACTGCTTCGGGGCGAGAGACCCAGTACTTC.

The J gene is TRBJ2-5, the V gene TRBV20-1; 10 positions agree with TRBD2. The DNA matches TRBJ2-7 better at its end, which makes the J call doubtful. The CDR3 sequence is 14 residues long. The germline V gene has CDR1 DFQATT and CDR2 SNEGSKA (reference sequence). The CDR3 is CSARALAGADEQYF. CDR3 sequence (DNA): TGCAGTGCTAGGGCGCTAGCGGGGGCGGACGAGCAGTACTTC.